These 21 T cell receptor beta chains came from one sample sequenced in a study of cytomegalovirus exposure and HLA in healthy donors. 60 Vbeta and 13 Jbeta primers were used in PCR. Sequencing was performed with immunoSEQ multiplex PCR; in TCRdb, only in-frame clones are kept and a portion is missing. Among more than 140,000 clones listed, about four fifths were seen once. Sequencing was done on a sample of PBMCs. The source of these receptors is a young man in good health and CMV-seropositive.

V gene TRBV28 combines with J gene TRBJ1-1, with 8 bases matching TRBD1. J lost 3 bases, V lost 7 bases, and 4 bases had no gene match. The germline V gene encodes CDR1 MDHEN and CDR2 SYDVKM. The CDR3 runs 13 residues. Written as DNA, the CDR3 is TGTGCCAGCACCTACAGGGGGTACACTGAAGCTTTCTTT. This sequence encodes CASTYRGYTEAFF.

V is TRBV12-5 and J is TRBJ2-5, with a possible D match to TRBD2 (5 bases). Trimming took off 6 bases at V and 7 bases at J, with 15 bases between the two ends. The CDR3 is 13 amino acids. Germline lookup yields CDR1 LGHNT and CDR2 FRNRAP. CDR3 coding DNA: TGTGCTAGTGGCGTGGCTCCCGAGGGGACCCAGTACTTC. This codes for CASGVAPEGTQYF.

The chain recombines TRBV10-2 with TRBJ1-5; a possible D gene is TRBD1 (5 bases). Germline V gene lookup returns CDR1 WSHSY and CDR2 SAAADI. This CDR3 has 13 amino acids. V was cut by 7 bases and J by 7 bases, with 14 bases left in between. In DNA, the CDR3 is TGCGCCAGCATGGGAAGCAGGGTACAGCCCCAGCATTTT. The encoded protein is CASMGSRVQPQHF.

This sequence joins TRBV15 and TRBJ1-4; unclear D gene. Germline V gene sequence: CDR1 LNHNV, CDR2 YYDKDF (reference sequence). With 3 bases removed from V and 4 bases from J, the gap between germline ends came to 9 bases. The CDR3 spans 14 residues. Written as DNA, the CDR3 is TGTGCCACCAGCAGGGGCCGGGGTAATGAAAAACTGTTTTTT. Its translation: CATSRGRGNEKLFF. Combining the CDR3 with reference TRBV15 and TRBJ1-4 gives the whole variable domain DAMVIQNPRYQVTQFGKPVTLSCSQTLNHNVMYWYQQKSSQAPKLLFHYYDKDFNNEADTPDNFQSRRPNTSFCFLDIRSPGLGDTAMYLCATSRGRGNEKLFFGSGTQLSVL.

J is TRBJ1-1 and V is TRBV7-9; D uncertain. Trimming took 5 bases from V and 6 from J, leaving 10 bases between them. Germline values: CDR1 SEHNR, CDR2 FQNEAQ (reference sequence). The CDR3 is 12 amino acids. CDR3 bases: TGTGCCAGCAGCCGAGCCCCGGCTGAAGCTTTCTTT. This gives the protein CASSRAPAEAFF.

The chain uses TRBV9 and TRBJ2-3, with 15 bases fitting TRBD2. V lost 4 bases to trimming and J lost 2 bases; unmatched junction nucleotides: 5. Germline V gene sequence: CDR1 SGDLS, CDR2 YYNGEE. The CDR3 length is 17 residues. The DNA of the CDR3 is TGTGCCAGCAGCCCTGGGACTAGCGGGAGGTTCACAGATACGCAGTATTTT. This translates into CASSPGTSGRFTDTQYF.

The chain has TRBV29-1 and TRBJ1-1; 7 nucleotides line up with TRBD1. The V segment lost 7 bases and the J segment 6 bases; nucleotides outside the gene matches: 11. Germline CDR1 reads SQVTM; CDR2 reads ANQGSEA. The CDR3 runs to 13 residues. CDR3 DNA: TGCAGCGCAGACAGGGAAGCTTACTCTGAAGCTTTCTTT. The encoded protein is CSADREAYSEAFF.

A single count supports this clone. The CDR3 protein is CASSLEEGAKTNEKLFF. The CDR3 DNA reads as TGCGCCAGCAGCTTGGAAGAGGGGGCTAAGACTAATGAAAAACTGTTTTTT. The V gene is TRBV5-1, the J gene TRBJ1-4; 7 bases align to TRBD1. V shed 0 bases, J shed 2 bases, and the junction held 7 bases outside the gene matches. The CDR3 is made up of 17 amino acids. Germline CDR1 SGHRS, CDR2 YFSETQ.

V is TRBV2 and J is TRBJ2-5; weak D call: TRBD2 (5 bases). Trimming stripped 8 bases from V and 1 base from J, with 11 bases between. The CDR3 is 13 amino acids. CDR1 is SNHLY, CDR2 FYNNEI, per germline. The CDR3 protein is CASQRDSQETQYF. In nucleotides, the CDR3 is TGTGCCAGCCAGAGGGATTCCCAAGAGACCCAGTACTTC.

The J gene is TRBJ2-3, the V gene TRBV27; 10 nucleotides align to TRBD1. Germline V gives CDR1 MNHEY, CDR2 SMNVEV (reference sequence). The CDR3 sequence is 13 residues long. Germline trimming cut 4 bases from V and 5 bases from J; bases unmatched to any gene: 0. The CDR3 loop reads CASSWTGGDTQYF. CDR3 sequence (DNA): TGTGCCAGCAGTTGGACAGGGGGAGATACGCAGTATTTT.

The rearrangement links TRBV6-5 to TRBJ2-2, with D possibly matching TRBD2 (5 bases). The V and J ends lost 4 bases and 2 bases respectively, with 11 bases between them. Germline loops: CDR1 MNHEY, CDR2 SVGAGI. The CDR3 is made up of 15 amino acids. CDR3 region: CASSSRETNTGELFF. As DNA, the CDR3 is TGTGCCAGCAGTTCGAGGGAGACCAACACCGGGGAGCTGTTTTTT.

The chain uses TRBV6-5 and TRBJ2-1; TRBD1 might be the D (6 bases). This CDR3 is built from 13 residues. V lost 6 bases and J 7 bases, leaving 13 bases between the germline ends. CDR1 is MNHEY and CDR2 is SVGAGI in the germline V gene. CDR3 coding DNA: TGTGCCAGCAGATTCGACAGGACGAATGAGCAGTTCTTC. This translates into CASRFDRTNEQFF.

The chain couples TRBV5-1 to TRBJ1-2; 8 nucleotides align to TRBD1. Germline assignment: CDR1 SGHRS and CDR2 YFSETQ. With 3 bases clipped from V and 1 base from J, the junction kept 11 bases outside the gene matches. The CDR3 extends over 17 amino acids. DNA for the CDR3: TGCGCCAGCAGCTCTAACCCGGGACAGGCCCTTAACTATGGCTACACCTTC. Translated: CASSSNPGQALNYGYTF.

The chain employs TRBV10-3 and TRBJ1-1; 7 bases agree with TRBD1. The CDR3 contains 14 residues. Germline V gene sequence: CDR1 ENHRY, CDR2 SYGVKD. V lost 0 bases to trimming and J lost 11 bases; unmatched junction nucleotides: 9. CDR3 loop: CAISESTGFDMAFF. CDR3 DNA: TGTGCCATCAGTGAGTCGACAGGGTTTGACATGGCTTTCTTT.

CDR3 nucleotides: TGTGCCAGCTCACCACGAGGGACAGATACGCAGTATTTT. It encodes CASSPRGTDTQYF. The chain links TRBV18 to TRBJ2-3; TRBD2 might be the D (5 bases). The CDR3 runs to 13 residues. The germline V gene encodes CDR1 KGHSH and CDR2 LQKENI. Trimming shortened V by 1 base and J by 3 bases, and 5 bases separated the two germline ends.

The CDR3 nucleotides read TGTGCCAGCAGGGGCGGGTGGTATGGCTACACCTTC. It yields the protein CASRGGWYGYTF. The V gene is TRBV27, the J gene TRBJ1-2; D unresolved. This CDR3 is 12 amino acids long. V shed 6 bases and J shed 5 bases, with 10 bases lying between them. The germline gives CDR1 MNHEY, CDR2 SMNVEV (reference sequence).

This clone was observed once. The rearrangement links TRBV5-8 to TRBJ2-4, with 7 bases identical to TRBD1. Losses at the gene ends were 5 bases for V and 0 bases for J; bases not matched to a gene: 11. The germline V gene encodes CDR1 SGHTS and CDR2 YDEGEE. This CDR3 has 17 amino acids. CDR3: CASRNRGVVLAKNIQYF. For the CDR3, the DNA is TGTGCCAGCAGGAACAGGGGAGTCGTACTAGCCAAAAACATTCAGTACTTC.

This rearrangement joins TRBV5-1 to TRBJ2-7; maybe TRBD1 (5 bases). CDR1 and CDR2 (germline): SGHRS, YFSETQ. V dropped 1 base and J dropped 6 bases, with 14 bases sitting between them. The CDR3 sequence is 14 residues long. The CDR3 spells CASSLSQGPLEQYF. The CDR3 bases are TGCGCCAGCAGCTTGTCTCAGGGCCCACTCGAGCAGTACTTC.

The chain is built from TRBV6-5 and TRBJ2-2; 8 bases fit TRBD2. Germline CDR1 and CDR2: MNHEY and SVGAGI. J gave up 3 bases and V 3 bases, and 6 bases lay outside the gene matches. The CDR3 is 16 amino acids. The CDR3 DNA follows: TGTGCCAGCAGTTATCGGGAGGGGGGAGACACCGGGGAGCTGTTTTTT. Encoded protein: CASSYREGGDTGELFF.

The chain joins TRBV5-1 to TRBJ2-5; TRBD1 agrees at 9 bases. The CDR3 has 19 amino acids. V dropped 4 bases and J dropped 2; count of bases not matched to a gene: 18. Germline CDR1 and CDR2: SGHRS and YFSETQ. The CDR3 DNA is TGCGCCAGCAGCCCGAGGTCGGGACAGGGACTAAATAAACAAGAGACCCAGTACTTC. Protein: CASSPRSGQGLNKQETQYF.

The rearrangement links TRBV29-1 to TRBJ2-2, with D possibly being TRBD2 (5 bases). CDR3 length equals 13 residues. V was clipped by 6 bases and J by 3 bases, with 11 bases between them. CDR1 and CDR2 from the germline V gene are SQVTM and ANQGSEA. CDR3 amino acids: CSVGPGDTGELFF. The CDR3, as DNA: TGCAGCGTCGGACCCGGGGACACCGGGGAGCTGTTTTTT.